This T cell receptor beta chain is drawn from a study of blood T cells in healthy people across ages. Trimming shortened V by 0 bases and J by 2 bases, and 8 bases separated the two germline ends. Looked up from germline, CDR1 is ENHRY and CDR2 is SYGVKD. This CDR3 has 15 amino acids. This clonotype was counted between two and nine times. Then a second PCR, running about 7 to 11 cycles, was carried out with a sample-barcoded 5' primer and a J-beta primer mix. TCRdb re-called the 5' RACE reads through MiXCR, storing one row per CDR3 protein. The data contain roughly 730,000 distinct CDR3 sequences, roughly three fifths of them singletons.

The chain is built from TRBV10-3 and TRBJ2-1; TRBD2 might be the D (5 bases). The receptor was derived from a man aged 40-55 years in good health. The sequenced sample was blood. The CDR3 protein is CAISESGLTYNEQFF. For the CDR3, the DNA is TGTGCCATCAGTGAGTCAGGACTTACCTACAATGAGCAGTTCTTC.